This T cell receptor beta chain stems from a study of radiation and T cells in renal cell carcinoma. General study findings and limits: Only small tumor regions of roughly 0.96 g were sampled. In nephrectomy-only tumors, top 100 clonotypes averaged roughly 40%, versus around 54% irradiated.

The J segment lost 3 bases and the V segment lost 8 bases, leaving 5 bases of the junction unmatched. In germline, CDR1 is MNHEY, CDR2 SMNVEV (reference sequence). The CDR3 runs to 14 residues. Sequencing was performed with immunoSEQ multiplex PCR; in TCRdb, only in-frame clones are kept and a portion is missing. The sample shows 10,000 to 12,000 clones, around 50% of them seen only once. This clone came up a few times. As yet, its antigen is unknown. As to treatment: treatment-naive control, cytoreductive nephrectomy. The V gene is TRBV27, the J gene TRBJ2-7, with 12 nucleotides matching TRBD2. The sequencing here drew on tumor tissue, taken from a patient whose treatment was nephrectomy without radiotherapy. This clonotype was obtained from a middle-aged man with renal cell carcinoma. The CDR3 bases are TGTGCCAGCCGGACTAGCGGGAATATCTACGAGCAGTACTTC. This codes for CASRTSGNIYEQYF.